What follows is one T cell receptor (beta chain) and its context. What it recognizes is unknown. The data were taken from a study of graft-versus-host responses after intestinal transplantation. Study-level information: Anti-thymocyte globulin induction, then tacrolimus and steroids for around 3 years, went to all recipients.

TCRdb's table, derived via immunoSEQ multiplex PCR, lists solely in-frame clones and lacks some. The sample shows roughly 10,000 clones, more than 85% of them seen only once. This CDR3 spans 13 amino acids. Germline CDR1 and CDR2: MGHRA and YSYEKL. Trimming stripped 1 base from V and 8 bases from J, with 11 bases between. Study-wide findings and caveats: In patients with graft-donor T cell macrochimerism, allograft graft-versus-host to host-versus-graft clonal ratios were high. Recipient marrow harbored GvH clones, some of which surfaced first in ileum or blood.

The genes are TRBV4-1 and TRBJ1-1; unclear D gene. The sequence was obtained from a human patient who received an intestinal transplant, so some T cells may come from the graft donor. The sequencing here drew on PBMCs, taken about 70 days after transplant. The CDR3 sequence: CASSQVGPTEAFF. The CDR3 DNA reads as TGCGCCAGCAGCCAAGTTGGCCCAACCGAAGCTTTCTTT.